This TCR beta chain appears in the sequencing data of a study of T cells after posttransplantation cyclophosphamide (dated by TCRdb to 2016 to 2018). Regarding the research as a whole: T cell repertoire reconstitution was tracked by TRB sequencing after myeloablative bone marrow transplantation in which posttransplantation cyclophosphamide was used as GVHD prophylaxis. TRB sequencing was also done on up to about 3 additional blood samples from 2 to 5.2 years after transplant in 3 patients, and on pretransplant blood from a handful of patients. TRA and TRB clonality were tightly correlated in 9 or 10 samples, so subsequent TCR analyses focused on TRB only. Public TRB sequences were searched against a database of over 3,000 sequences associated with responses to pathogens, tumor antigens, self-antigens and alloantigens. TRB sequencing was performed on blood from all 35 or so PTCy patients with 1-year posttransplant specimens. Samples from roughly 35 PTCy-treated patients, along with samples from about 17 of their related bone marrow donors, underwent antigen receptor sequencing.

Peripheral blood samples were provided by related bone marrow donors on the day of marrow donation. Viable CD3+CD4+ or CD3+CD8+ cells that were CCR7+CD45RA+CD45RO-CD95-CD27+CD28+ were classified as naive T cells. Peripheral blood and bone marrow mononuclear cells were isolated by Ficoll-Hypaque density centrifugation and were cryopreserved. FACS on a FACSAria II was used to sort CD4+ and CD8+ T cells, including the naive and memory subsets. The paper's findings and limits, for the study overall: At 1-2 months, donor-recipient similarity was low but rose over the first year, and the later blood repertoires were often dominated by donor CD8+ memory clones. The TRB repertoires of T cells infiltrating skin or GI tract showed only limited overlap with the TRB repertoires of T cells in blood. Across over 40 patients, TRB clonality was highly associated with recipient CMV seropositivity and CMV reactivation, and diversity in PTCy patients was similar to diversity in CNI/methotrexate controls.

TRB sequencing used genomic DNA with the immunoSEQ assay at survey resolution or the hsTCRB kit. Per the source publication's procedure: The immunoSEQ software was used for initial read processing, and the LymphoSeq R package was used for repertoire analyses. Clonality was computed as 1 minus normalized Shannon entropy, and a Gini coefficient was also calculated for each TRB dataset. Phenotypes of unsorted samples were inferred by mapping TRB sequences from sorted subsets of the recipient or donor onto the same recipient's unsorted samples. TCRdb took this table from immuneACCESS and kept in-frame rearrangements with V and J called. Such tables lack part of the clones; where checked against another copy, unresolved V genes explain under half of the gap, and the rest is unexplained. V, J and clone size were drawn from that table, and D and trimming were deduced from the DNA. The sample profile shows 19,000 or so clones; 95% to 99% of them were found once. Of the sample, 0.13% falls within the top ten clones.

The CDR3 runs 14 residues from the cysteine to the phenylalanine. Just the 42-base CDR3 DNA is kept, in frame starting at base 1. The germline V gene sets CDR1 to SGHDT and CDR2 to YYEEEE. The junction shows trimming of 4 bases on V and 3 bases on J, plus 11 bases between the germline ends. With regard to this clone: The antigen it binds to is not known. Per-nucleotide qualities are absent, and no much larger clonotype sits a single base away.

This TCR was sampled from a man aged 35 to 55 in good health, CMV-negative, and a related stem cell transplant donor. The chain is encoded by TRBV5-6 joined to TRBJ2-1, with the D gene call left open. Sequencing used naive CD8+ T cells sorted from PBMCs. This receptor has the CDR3 CASSVRTYYNEQFF. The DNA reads TGTGCCAGCAGCGTCCGCACCTACTACAATGAGCAGTTCTTC.